This T cell receptor (beta chain) derives from a study of cytomegalovirus exposure and HLA in healthy donors. Germline V lookup: CDR1 MDHEN, CDR2 SYDVKM. The CDR3 is 15 amino acids. V trimming: 4 bases; J trimming: 1 base; junction bases outside the gene matches: 7. Note on this clone: Its specificity is unknown.

Study outcomes and limitations: Roughly uniform depth of sequencing across donors was assumed in presence/absence analyses. Reports showed the classifier diagnosing cytomegalovirus status with high specificity and sensitivity. Later analysis placed DRB1 highest and HLA-C lowest in TCR association rates, which differed by HLA locus.

The PCR was carried out with 60 Vbeta primers and 13 Jbeta primers. Some clones are missing from TCRdb's copy, which holds only in-frame ones; the method was immunoSEQ multiplex PCR. This repertoire shows 100,000 to 150,000 clones, 75% to 90% found once; its top ten account for 1%. The rearrangement uses TRBV28 and TRBJ2-7; 7 positions match TRBD1. The source of this sequence is a man aged 40-50 years in good health and CMV-seronegative. Input material: PBMCs. The CDR3 here is CASSYTDRKSYEQYF. The DNA for the CDR3 is TGTGCCAGCAGTTACACGGACAGGAAGTCCTACGAGCAGTACTTC.